This T cell receptor beta chain was retrieved from a study of blood T cells in healthy people across ages. Overall study results and limits: Higher diversity and more naive CD4+ cells were features of long-lived donors, compared to aged donors.

Ten or more counts support this clonotype. The antigen is unknown. It was with a sample-barcoded 5' primer and a J-beta primer mix that a second PCR of about 6 to 12 cycles was run. Each CDR3 protein gets one entry after TCRdb re-called the 5' RACE reads with MiXCR. Of about 570,000 distinct CDR3 sequences in the sample, about 27% were seen once. CDR3 length equals 13 residues. V was clipped by 6 bases and J by 1 base, with 9 bases between them. Donors gave around 10 milliliters of peripheral blood apiece. The same data also contributed to another study, on T cells of mothers and their children.

Sequencing input: blood. This TCR was recovered from a boy aged 2 to 10 in good health. This chain joins TRBV12-3 or TRBV12-4 and TRBJ2-5; D remains unclear. CDR3 sequence reads: CASSLSAQETQYF. The CDR3 nucleotides are TGTGCCAGCAGCCTCTCAGCCCAAGAGACCCAGTACTTC.